The 32 T cell receptor beta chains in this list originate from one sample, sequenced in a study of post-analysis software for immune sequencing data. Study findings and constraints: Roughly 5 TRBV segments (TRBV5-6, TRBV5-1 and TRBV20-1 among them) occurred more frequently in patients than in controls.

Their antigen targets remain unknown. Each TCR beta cDNA library carried unique molecular identifiers. TCRdb independently ran MiXCR on the PCR reads; one entry per CDR3 protein. The profile covers over 700,000 distinct CDR3 sequences, with 25% to 30% appearing a single time and approximately 0.6% taken by the ten largest. The sample taken for sequencing was blood. The source is a girl aged 5-17 years with multiple sclerosis.

This clonotype was seen a handful of times. The CDR3 reads CASSTGQGFPHGYTF. For the CDR3, the DNA is TGTGCCAGCAGCACAGGACAGGGCTTTCCGCATGGCTACACCTTC. The V call is TRBV7-9, the J call TRBJ1-2; 8 bases line up with TRBD1. With V trimmed by 5 bases and J by 6 bases, 11 bases remained unmatched. Germline values: CDR1 SEHNR, CDR2 FQNEAQ (reference sequence). The CDR3 spans 15 residues.

This clonotype has just a few counts. The chain is built from TRBV20-1 and TRBJ1-2, with TRBD1 matching over 7 bases. From germline, CDR1 is DFQATT and CDR2 SNEGSKA (reference sequence). This CDR3 spans 12 amino acids. V trimming: 2 bases; J trimming: 3 bases; junction bases outside the gene matches: 0. The CDR3 is CSARQGDYGYTF. CDR3 nucleotide sequence: TGCAGTGCTAGACAGGGGGACTATGGCTACACCTTC.

The genes are TRBV29-1 and TRBJ2-1; 9 bases fit TRBD2. The ends lost 8 bases at V and 9 bases at J; junction bases unmatched: 8. CDR3 length equals 12 residues. CDR1 SQVTM and CDR2 ANQGSEA come from the germline V gene. CDR3 region: CSLGRGGREQFF. CDR3 nucleotides: TGCAGCCTGGGGCGGGGGGGCCGTGAGCAGTTCTTC.

V and J are TRBV29-1 and TRBJ1-1; no firm D call. The V end lost 4 bases, the J end lost 3 bases, and 3 bases lay between the germline ends. Germline CDR1 reads SQVTM; CDR2 reads ANQGSEA. The CDR3 loop spans 10 amino acids. The CDR3 nucleotides read TGCAGCGTTGCAGACACTGAAGCTTTCTTT. Its translation: CSVADTEAFF.

This chain uses TRBV10-3 with TRBJ2-3; D is perhaps TRBD1 (5 bases). The germline V gene has CDR1 ENHRY and CDR2 SYGVKD. The CDR3 contains 15 residues. With 9 bases removed from V and 2 bases from J, the gap between germline ends came to 18 bases. For the CDR3, the DNA is TGTGCCATTAGGCCGGGCAGGGAAGACACAGATACGCAGTATTTT. Its translation is CAIRPGREDTDTQYF.

The chain links TRBV5-1 to TRBJ1-4, with D perhaps TRBD1 (5 bases). The V and J ends lost 3 bases and 4 bases respectively, with 16 bases between them. Germline V CDR1 and CDR2: SGHRS, YFSETQ. The CDR3 is 16 amino acids. In DNA form, the CDR3 reads TGCGCCAGCAGCTGGACCCCCGGGACGGATAATGAAAAACTGTTTTTT. Translation: CASSWTPGTDNEKLFF.

This chain connects TRBV20-1 to TRBJ2-1; no clear D. V was shortened by 0 bases and J by 5 bases, with 14 bases between the two germline ends. Germline CDR1 is DFQATT and CDR2 is SNEGSKA (reference sequence). This CDR3 has 15 amino acids. Here the CDR3 DNA reads TGCAGTGCTAGAGATTTCACTGCCGCCAACAATGAGCAGTTCTTC. Residues: CSARDFTAANNEQFF.

The chain joins TRBV7-9 to TRBJ2-3; either TRBD1 or TRBD2 may fit D (5 bases each). Germline CDR1 reads SEHNR; CDR2 reads FQNEAQ (reference sequence). V was trimmed by 6 bases and J by 2 bases, leaving 15 bases between them. The CDR3 length is 15 residues. CDR3 in amino acids: CASRTAGTVTDTQYF. CDR3 nucleotide sequence: TGTGCCAGCAGAACAGCCGGGACGGTCACAGATACGCAGTATTTT.

J is TRBJ2-5 and V is TRBV28, with 10 bases lining up with TRBD1. The V gene's germline CDR1 is MDHEN and CDR2 SYDVKM. CDR3 length: 15 residues. The V and J ends lost 7 bases and 4 bases, in that order; junction bases with no gene match: 9. CDR3 residues: CASTAGTGVVETQYF. The CDR3 DNA is TGTGCCAGCACAGCCGGGACAGGGGTAGTAGAGACCCAGTACTTC.

The chain carries TRBV29-1 and TRBJ2-1; D unclear. Germline V gene lookup returns CDR1 SQVTM and CDR2 ANQGSEA. The CDR3 sequence is 12 residues long. Trimming left V 5 bases short and J 4 bases short, with 9 bases between. The CDR3 DNA reads as TGCAGCGTTCAGGCCGCGTACAATGAGCAGTTCTTC. The encoded protein is CSVQAAYNEQFF.

V and J are TRBV28 and TRBJ2-4, with 8 bases identical to TRBD1. The DNA end lines up better with TRBJ2-7; the J call may be wrong. The CDR3 totals 17 residues. CDR1 and CDR2 from the germline V gene are MDHEN and SYDVKM. CDR3 in amino acids: CASSLWSLGGQVYEQYF. The CDR3 DNA is TGTGCCAGCAGTTTATGGTCCTTGGGGGGACAGGTATACGAGCAGTACTTC.

The rearrangement links TRBV5-6 to TRBJ2-7; D remains ambiguous. Germline-derived CDR1 and CDR2 are SGHDT and YYEEEE. Trimming cost V 8 bases and J 1 base, with 10 bases left between them. This CDR3 has 12 amino acids. The CDR3 region is CASHTRSYEQYF. CDR3 coding DNA: TGTGCCAGTCATACACGGTCCTACGAGCAGTACTTC.

The sample holds a few counts of this clonotype. This chain uses TRBV20-1 with TRBJ1-2, with D possibly being TRBD1 (6 bases). Germline V gives CDR1 DFQATT, CDR2 SNEGSKA (reference sequence). This CDR3 spans 14 amino acids. The V gene lost 6 bases and the J gene lost 2 bases, with 16 bases spanning the gap. The CDR3 DNA follows: TGCAGTGCGCTTGGGACACCTCAGAACTATGGCTACACCTTC. Translating gives CSALGTPQNYGYTF.

This chain joins TRBV5-1 and TRBJ2-5; TRBD1 is a possible D gene (6 bases). The J call may be faulty, since TRBJ2-7 better matches the DNA end. This CDR3 contains 15 residues. CDR1 is SGHRS and CDR2 is YFSETQ in the germline V gene. CDR3 residues: CASSLATGTFGEQYF. The CDR3 DNA is TGCGCCAGCAGCTTGGCCACAGGGACCTTTGGCGAGCAGTACTTC.

The V gene is TRBV12-5, the J gene TRBJ2-5; D is perhaps TRBD1 (5 bases). This CDR3 is built from 14 residues. Looked up from germline, CDR1 is LGHNT and CDR2 is FRNRAP. V was clipped by 5 bases and J by 1 base, with 11 bases between them. CDR3: CASGPWGPQETQYF. In DNA, the CDR3 is TGTGCTAGTGGTCCCTGGGGCCCCCAAGAGACCCAGTACTTC.

The V call is TRBV20-1, the J call TRBJ2-5; D gene unclear. V was shortened by 1 base and J by 5 bases, with 11 bases between the two germline ends. Germline V gene sequence: CDR1 DFQATT, CDR2 SNEGSKA (reference sequence). CDR3 length: 13 residues. The CDR3 DNA follows: TGCAGTGCTAGAGTCGTGGGTTCGGAGACCCAGTACTTC. It encodes CSARVVGSETQYF.

The V and J genes are TRBV20-1 and TRBJ1-5, with TRBD1 matching over 9 bases. The CDR3 length is 16 residues. With V trimmed by 3 bases and J by 0 bases, 6 bases remained unmatched. Germline-derived CDR1 and CDR2 are DFQATT and SNEGSKA (reference sequence). The chain's CDR3 is CSARTGGGVSNQPQHF. CDR3 bases: TGCAGTGCTAGGACAGGGGGTGGGGTTAGCAATCAGCCCCAGCATTTT.

This chain uses TRBV7-2 with TRBJ2-1; 9 nucleotides agree with TRBD2. The CDR3 is 20 residues long. CDR1 SGHTA and CDR2 FQGNSA come from the germline V gene. Trimming cost V 5 bases and J 9 bases; bases outside gene matches: 26. CDR3 DNA sequence: TGTGCCAGCAGCCAGGGGCTAGCGGGACCCCTTGGAGGGTCGCAGGGTGAGCAGTTCTTC. Encoded protein: CASSQGLAGPLGGSQGEQFF.

This clonotype was counted a few times. J is TRBJ2-1 and V is TRBV7-9, with D perhaps matching TRBD1 (6 bases). This CDR3 has 11 amino acids. Germline-derived CDR1 and CDR2 are SEHNR and FQNEAQ (reference sequence). The V gene lost 6 bases and the J gene lost 10 bases, with 10 bases spanning the gap. The CDR3 spells CASSIDREQFF. In DNA, the CDR3 is TGTGCCAGCAGTATTGACAGGGAGCAGTTCTTC.

This clonotype was detected a few times. This chain connects TRBV20-1 to TRBJ2-3, with D possibly matching TRBD2 (5 bases). Germline V CDR1 and CDR2: DFQATT, SNEGSKA (reference sequence). This CDR3 has 12 amino acids. Trimming pared 7 bases from V and 2 bases from J, leaving 10 bases between. Here the CDR3 reads CSVIGDTDTQYF. The CDR3 nucleotides are TGCAGTGTGATCGGGGACACAGATACGCAGTATTTT.

V is TRBV20-1 and J is TRBJ2-1, with D possibly matching TRBD2 (7 bases). The J call is in doubt because the DNA end fits TRBJ2-7 better. This CDR3 has 15 amino acids. Germline assignment: CDR1 DFQATT and CDR2 SNEGSKA (reference sequence). The CDR3 coding sequence is TGCAGTGCTAGAGATTGGGGGGGCTCCTACAATGAGCAGTACTTC. Its translation: CSARDWGGSYNEQYF.

The genes are TRBV20-1 and TRBJ2-7; D possibly matches TRBD1 or TRBD2 (5 bases each). Germline CDR1 and CDR2: DFQATT and SNEGSKA (reference sequence). The CDR3 consists of 15 residues. The germline V and J ends were trimmed by 3 bases and 0 bases, with 15 bases remaining between them. CDR3 in amino acids: CSARVGLGVSYEQYF. Here the CDR3 DNA reads TGCAGTGCTAGGGTCGGGTTGGGGGTCTCCTACGAGCAGTACTTC.

This clonotype has only a few counts. The chain has TRBV27 and TRBJ2-3; TRBD2 agrees at 8 bases. V shed 11 bases and J 0 bases; nucleotides not matched to a gene: 10. Germline CDR1 reads MNHEY; CDR2 reads SMNVEV (reference sequence). The length of the CDR3 is 15 residues. The CDR3 loop is CAAQSRGGSTDTQYF. The CDR3, as DNA: TGTGCCGCCCAATCCCGGGGGGGGAGCACAGATACGCAGTATTTT.

CDR3: CASSPLGGVGTEAFF. The CDR3 DNA reads TGTGCCAGCTCACCTCTCGGGGGGGTTGGCACTGAAGCTTTCTTT. The chain combines TRBV18 with TRBJ1-1; D might be TRBD1 (5 bases). Trimming left V 3 bases short and J 4 bases short, with 15 bases between. This CDR3 contains 15 residues. Germline V lookup: CDR1 KGHSH, CDR2 LQKENI.

This sequence joins TRBV29-1 and TRBJ1-2; 7 positions match TRBD1. Trimming removed 5 bases from V and 4 bases from J; junction bases left unmatched: 10. Germline loops: CDR1 SQVTM, CDR2 ANQGSEA. The CDR3 has 14 amino acids. The CDR3 DNA is TGCAGCGTTCGGAACACGGGACAGACCTATGGCTACACCTTC. It yields the protein CSVRNTGQTYGYTF.

This clonotype occurred a few times. V and J are TRBV27 and TRBJ1-1; 7 bases line up with TRBD1. The V gene's germline CDR1 is MNHEY and CDR2 SMNVEV (reference sequence). Trimming at V came to 1 base and at J to 2 bases, leaving 1 base not matched to a gene. The CDR3 totals 14 residues. This CDR3 reads CASSLWDSNTEAFF. Written as DNA, the CDR3 is TGTGCCAGCAGTTTATGGGACAGTAACACTGAAGCTTTCTTT.

V gene TRBV7-2 combines with J gene TRBJ2-1, with 9 bases lining up with TRBD2. Germline V gene lookup returns CDR1 SGHTA and CDR2 FQGNSA. V trimming: 5 bases; J trimming: 7 bases; junction bases outside the gene matches: 12. The CDR3 consists of 16 residues. This CDR3 reads CASSPGAGGPLNEQFF. CDR3 nucleotides: TGTGCCAGCAGCCCGGGGGCGGGAGGGCCATTGAATGAGCAGTTCTTC.

The chain couples TRBV12-3 or TRBV12-4 to TRBJ2-3, with 8 bases lining up with TRBD2. The CDR3 extends over 17 amino acids. Trimming took 2 bases from V and 5 from J; bases not matched to a gene: 12. Here the CDR3 DNA reads TGTGCCAGCAGTTTACTGGGGGGACTAGTATGGGAAGATACGCAGTATTTT. It yields the protein CASSLLGGLVWEDTQYF.

Concerning this clonotype: Germline and junction disagree at one end, which may indicate a read error. This sequence joins TRBV18 and TRBJ1-1; TRBD1 is a possible D gene (6 bases). Germline V gene sequence: CDR1 KGHSH, CDR2 LQKENI. The CDR3 extends over 15 amino acids. The CDR3 loop is CANSPSGQPNTEAFF. CDR3 sequence (DNA): TGTGCCAACTCACCAAGCGGACAGCCAAACACTGAAGCTTTCTTT. The full variable domain, in which reference TRBV18 and TRBJ1-1 provide the parts outside the CDR3, is NAGVMQNPRHLVRRRGQEARLRCSPMKGHSHVYWYRQLPEEGLKFMVYLQKENIIDESGMPKERFSAEFPKEGPSILRIQQVVRGDSAAYFCANSPSGQPNTEAFFGQGTRLTVV.

This sequence joins TRBV7-2 and TRBJ2-7; D ambiguous. Germline V lookup: CDR1 SGHTA, CDR2 FQGNSA. Trimming left V 1 base short and J 6 bases short, with 16 bases between. This CDR3 has 15 residues. Here the CDR3 reads CASSLGHLGSAEQYF. The DNA of the CDR3 is TGTGCCAGCAGCTTAGGCCACCTAGGGTCCGCCGAGCAGTACTTC.

As regards this clonotype: Given a much more abundant clone one base away, this may be a read error. This chain uses TRBV7-8 with TRBJ2-5; D is possibly TRBD1 (6 bases). The CDR3 is 16 amino acids. V lost 6 bases and J lost 11, with 28 bases in between. Per the germline V gene, CDR1 is SGHVS and CDR2 is FQNEAQ. CDR3 loop: CASRQGARTESGEQYF. In nucleotides, the CDR3 is TGTGCCAGCAGACAAGGCGCGAGGACAGAATCGGGTGAGCAGTACTTC. The complete variable domain, with remaining parts taken from reference TRBV7-8 and TRBJ2-5, reads GAGVSQSPRYKVAKRGQDVALRCDPISGHVSLFWYQQALGQGPEFLTYFQNEAQLDKSGLPSDRFFAERPEGSVSTLKIQRTQQEDSAVYLCASRQGARTESGEQYFGPGTRLLVL.

The chain has TRBV7-9 and TRBJ1-1; TRBD1 agrees at 8 bases. CDR3 length: 17 residues. Trimming took 4 bases from V and 1 from J; bases not matched to a gene: 11. Germline CDR1 is SEHNR and CDR2 is FQNEAQ (reference sequence). CDR3 DNA: TGTGCCAGCAGCTCAGGGGGCCGCGGGGTTCGGAACACTGAAGCTTTCTTT. This encodes CASSSGGRGVRNTEAFF.